A single sample is the source of the 17 T cell receptor beta chains below, sequenced in a study of response to subunit inactivated influenza vaccine. TCRdb ran MiXCR on the RT-PCR reads and lists one entry per CDR3 protein. The table shows a few hundred thousand distinct CDR3 sequences, with 21% occurring only once. Specimen: PBMCs from blood, collected less than 22 months after vaccination. The origin of the receptors is a man between 50 and 75 years old who received an inactivated influenza vaccine.

In its sample, this clonotype was seen a few times. This chain joins TRBV10-3 and TRBJ1-2, with TRBD1 matching over 9 bases. Germline V gene data show CDR1 as ENHRY and CDR2 as SYGVKD. With 6 bases clipped from V and 3 bases from J, the junction kept 14 bases outside the gene matches. The CDR3 covers 17 residues. As DNA, the CDR3 is TGTGCCATCAGACAATTTTTTACAGGGGGCGCGCACTATGGCTACACCTTC. Residues: CAIRQFFTGGAHYGYTF.

The CDR3 DNA is TGTGCCAGCAGTCGCGGGACTATAAACACCGGGGAGCTGTTTTTT. It codes for CASSRGTINTGELFF. V and J are TRBV12-3 or TRBV12-4 and TRBJ2-2; 7 nucleotides agree with TRBD2. The junction had 5 bases not matched to a gene; V was cut back by 5 bases and J by 2 bases. CDR3 length equals 15 residues.

This clonotype was seen repeatedly, ten times or more. V and J are TRBV6-1 and TRBJ2-3; 8 bases are shared with TRBD1. From germline, CDR1 is MNHNS and CDR2 SASEGT. After removal of 5 bases from V and 5 bases from J, the junction contained 3 bases not matched to a gene. The CDR3 length is 13 residues. CDR3 sequence (DNA): TGTGCCAGCAGTAAGGACAGGGAAGATACGCAGTATTTT. Its protein product is CASSKDREDTQYF.

The V call is TRBV11-2, the J call TRBJ1-5, with D tentatively TRBD1 (6 bases). This CDR3 contains 18 residues. V lost 1 base, J lost 0 bases, and 16 bases lay in between. Germline V CDR1 and CDR2: SGHAT, FQNNGV. The CDR3, as DNA: TGTGCCAGCAGCTTAGGGACAGTTGATCTGTATAGCAATCAGCCCCAGCATTTT. Amino acids: CASSLGTVDLYSNQPQHF.

This sequence joins TRBV28 and TRBJ1-3; D is ambiguous. This CDR3 is 13 amino acids long. V lost 2 bases and J lost 4, with 6 bases in between. Germline-derived CDR1 and CDR2 are MDHEN and SYDVKM. The CDR3 protein is CASSLPVGNTIYF. DNA for the CDR3: TGTGCCAGCAGTTTACCCGTCGGAAACACCATATATTTT.

This clonotype was seen more than once but under ten times. The chain uses TRBV24-1 and TRBJ2-3; 8 positions agree with TRBD1. Per germline, CDR1 KGHDR and CDR2 SFDVKD. J gave up 2 bases and V 3 bases, and 6 bases lay outside the gene matches. The CDR3 runs 16 residues. CDR3 residues: CATSDPGQELTDTQYF. Written as DNA, the CDR3 is TGTGCCACCAGTGATCCGGGACAGGAACTCACAGATACGCAGTATTTT.

This clonotype was seen more than once but under ten times. This rearrangement joins TRBV19 to TRBJ1-4; D is undetermined. V lost 7 bases, J lost 2 bases, and 14 bases lay in between. Per the germline V gene, CDR1 is LNHDA and CDR2 is SQIVND (reference sequence). The CDR3 is 15 amino acids. In nucleotides, the CDR3 is TGTGCCAGTAATCCGCCGGGGAGCACTAATGAAAAACTGTTTTTT. This codes for CASNPPGSTNEKLFF.

The rearrangement joins TRBV29-1 to TRBJ1-2; D is uncertain. The germline V gene encodes CDR1 SQVTM and CDR2 ANQGSEA. This CDR3 region has 19 residues. Trimming removed 3 bases from V and 1 base from J, with 27 bases in between. CDR3 bases: TGCAGCGTTGAGTCGCAAGTTCGTCGCCGTGGACCCCTTAACTATGGCTACACCTTC. This codes for CSVESQVRRRGPLNYGYTF.

V is TRBV4-1 and J is TRBJ1-5; perhaps TRBD1 as D (5 bases). Germline V lookup: CDR1 MGHRA, CDR2 YSYEKL. This CDR3 comprises 15 residues. V was cut by 4 bases and J by 2 bases, with 12 bases left in between. The CDR3 here is CASSPREWGNQPQHF. CDR3 DNA: TGCGCCAGCAGCCCCAGGGAGTGGGGCAATCAGCCCCAGCATTTT.

V usage is TRBV27 and J usage is TRBJ2-7; TRBD2 is a possible D gene (5 bases). The CDR3 runs to 14 residues. The germline V and J ends were trimmed by 1 base and 2 bases, with 9 bases remaining between them. Per the germline V gene, CDR1 is MNHEY and CDR2 is SMNVEV (reference sequence). This CDR3 reads CASSLYDGTYEQYF. Written as DNA, the CDR3 is TGTGCCAGCAGTTTATACGACGGGACCTACGAGCAGTACTTC.

The CDR3, as DNA: TGCAGTGCTAGAGATCTGACGGGACACCCGAACACCGGGGAGCTGTTTTTT. It codes for CSARDLTGHPNTGELFF. The chain is built from TRBV20-1 and TRBJ2-2, with D possibly matching TRBD1 (6 bases). This CDR3 contains 17 residues. From germline, CDR1 is DFQATT and CDR2 SNEGSKA (reference sequence). The V end lost 0 bases, the J end lost 0 bases, and 14 bases lay between the germline ends.

This clonotype has just a few counts. The rearrangement joins TRBV27 to TRBJ1-1; D perhaps matches TRBD1 (6 bases). The CDR3 is 14 residues long. Per the germline V gene, CDR1 is MNHEY and CDR2 is SMNVEV (reference sequence). The ends were cut back, 1 base at V and 4 bases at J, with 10 bases in the middle. CDR3 in amino acids: CASSLLGGGTEAFF. The CDR3 DNA follows: TGTGCCAGCAGTTTATTAGGGGGGGGCACTGAAGCTTTCTTT.

This clonotype was found many times. The chain has TRBV27 and TRBJ1-5; 7 nucleotides match TRBD1. The germline CDR1 and CDR2 sequences are MNHEY and SMNVEV (reference sequence). V shed 5 bases and J 0 bases; nucleotides not matched to a gene: 7. The CDR3 covers 16 residues. CDR3: CASSRDRQYSNQPQHF. The CDR3 DNA follows: TGTGCCAGCAGTCGGGACAGACAGTATAGCAATCAGCCCCAGCATTTT.

This clonotype has a count of ten or more. The chain couples TRBV6-5 to TRBJ1-5, with 7 bases fitting TRBD1. Germline CDR1 MNHEY, CDR2 SVGAGI. The CDR3 totals 15 residues. The V segment lost 4 bases and the J segment 6 bases; nucleotides outside the gene matches: 9. CDR3 DNA sequence: TGTGCCAGCAGTTCCCAACAGGGGCCAGGTCAGCCCCAGCATTTT. Amino acids: CASSSQQGPGQPQHF.

This chain links TRBV7-2 with TRBJ1-6; D is uncertain. The V end was cut by 6 bases, the J end by 2 bases, with 8 bases between. Germline loops: CDR1 SGHTA, CDR2 FQGNSA. The CDR3 loop spans 14 amino acids. CDR3 in amino acids: CASRQSTYNSPLHF. The CDR3 bases are TGTGCCAGCAGACAGAGCACCTATAATTCACCCCTCCACTTT.

The chain uses TRBV28 and TRBJ1-5; no clear D gene. V lost 6 bases, J lost 2 bases, and 8 bases lay in between. Germline V gene lookup returns CDR1 MDHEN and CDR2 SYDVKM. The CDR3 runs 13 residues. The CDR3 nucleotides read TGTGCCAGCAGGTGGGGTGGCAATCAGCCCCAGCATTTT. Protein: CASRWGGNQPQHF.

V usage is TRBV15 and J usage is TRBJ2-5; no reliable D call. The CDR3 runs to 13 residues. Germline V gene lookup returns CDR1 LNHNV and CDR2 YYDKDF (reference sequence). The germline V and J ends were trimmed by 0 bases and 10 bases, with 12 bases remaining between them. CDR3 coding DNA: TGTGCCACCAGCAGAGATCAACGGTTCGTCCAGTACTTC. Amino acids: CATSRDQRFVQYF. Variable domain in full (rest from reference TRBV15 and TRBJ2-5): DAMVIQNPRYQVTQFGKPVTLSCSQTLNHNVMYWYQQKSSQAPKLLFHYYDKDFNNEADTPDNFQSRRPNTSFCFLDIRSPGLGDTAMYLCATSRDQRFVQYFGPGTRLLVL.